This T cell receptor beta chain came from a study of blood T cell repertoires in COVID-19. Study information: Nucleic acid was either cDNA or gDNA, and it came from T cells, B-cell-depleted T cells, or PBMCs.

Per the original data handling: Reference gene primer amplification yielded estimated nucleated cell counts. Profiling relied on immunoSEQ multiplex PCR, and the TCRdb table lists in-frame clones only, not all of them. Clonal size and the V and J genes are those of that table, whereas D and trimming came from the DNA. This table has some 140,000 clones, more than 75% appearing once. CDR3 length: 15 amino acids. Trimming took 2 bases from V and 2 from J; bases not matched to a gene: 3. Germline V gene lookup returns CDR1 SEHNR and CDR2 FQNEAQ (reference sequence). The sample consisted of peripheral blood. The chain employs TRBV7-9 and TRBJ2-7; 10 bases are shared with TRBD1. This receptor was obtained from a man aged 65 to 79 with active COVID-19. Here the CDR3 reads CASSLIGQGAYEQYF. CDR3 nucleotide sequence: TGTGCCAGCAGCTTAATCGGACAGGGGGCCTACGAGCAGTACTTC.